This TCR beta chain emerged from a study of cytomegalovirus exposure and HLA in healthy donors. Findings of the study overall: For most subjects, TCR beta sequences were reported to predict HLA-A and HLA-B alleles with accuracy.

Both 60 Vbeta primers and 13 Jbeta primers went into the PCR. Only in-frame clones appear in the TCRdb table, and some are missing; sequencing was by immunoSEQ multiplex PCR. The data show nearly 70,000 clones, roughly 74% seen once. Trimming at V came to 9 bases and at J to 0 bases, leaving 4 bases not matched to a gene. CDR1 and CDR2 from the germline V gene are SNHLY and FYNNEI. The CDR3 sequence is 15 residues long. Points on this clone: Its antigen is unidentified.

The chain combines TRBV2 with TRBJ2-3; 12 bases are a match to TRBD2. The clonotype was recovered from a woman aged 55-75 years in good health and CMV-seropositive. Sequenced input: PBMCs. Here the CDR3 reads CASGGTSGSTDTQYF. CDR3 in DNA: TGTGCCAGTGGGGGGACTAGCGGGAGCACAGATACGCAGTATTTT.